Given below is one T cell receptor beta chain in context. Its specificity is not known. These data are taken from a study of cytomegalovirus exposure and HLA in healthy donors. Study at large: There were fewer than 130 million unique TCR beta sequences, drawn from roughly 200 million T cells, in an earlier analysis. Regarding the study as a whole: Most observed TCR sequences were rare, whereas some public TCRs were detected in many donors.

With 60 Vbeta and 13 Jbeta primers, the PCR was carried out. Method: immunoSEQ multiplex PCR; TCRdb's copy keeps in-frame clones and lacks some. This listing includes 200,000 to 250,000 clones. V gave up 5 bases and J gave up 1 base; unmatched junction bases: 3. CDR1 SGHAT and CDR2 FQNNGV come from the germline V gene. The CDR3 has 15 residues. The chain recombines TRBV11-2 with TRBJ2-5; 11 bases align to TRBD2. This receptor was obtained from a woman in her thirties in good health and CMV-seropositive. What was sequenced was PBMCs. This chain's CDR3 is CASSKLAGAQETQYF. In DNA form, the CDR3 reads TGTGCCAGCAGCAAACTAGCGGGGGCCCAAGAGACCCAGTACTTC.